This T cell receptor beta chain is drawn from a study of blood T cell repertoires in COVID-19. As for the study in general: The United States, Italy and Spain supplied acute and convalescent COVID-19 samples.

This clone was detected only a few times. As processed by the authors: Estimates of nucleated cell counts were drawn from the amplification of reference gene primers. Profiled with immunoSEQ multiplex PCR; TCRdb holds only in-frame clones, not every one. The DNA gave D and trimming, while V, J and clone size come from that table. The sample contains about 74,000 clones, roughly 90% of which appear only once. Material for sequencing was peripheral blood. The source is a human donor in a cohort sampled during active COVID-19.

This chain's CDR3 is CASSDPGVGYYEQYF. The CDR3 bases are TGTGCCAGCAGTGACCCAGGGGTGGGCTACTACGAGCAGTACTTC. This chain uses TRBV6-1 with TRBJ2-7; tentatively, D is TRBD1 (6 bases). The V end was cut by 3 bases, the J end by 3 bases, with 15 bases between. The CDR3 consists of 15 residues. Germline V lookup: CDR1 MNHNS, CDR2 SASEGT.